These T cell receptor beta chains were read from a single sample in a study of blood T cells in healthy people across ages. TCRdb analysed the 5' RACE reads with MiXCR anew, one entry per CDR3 protein. This table holds hundreds of thousands of distinct CDR3 sequences, around 49% found once. Sequenced: blood. The receptors here all came from a woman aged 55-70 years in good health. Each CDR3 is given with its conserved first and last residue. A D gene is named only where the DNA matches it firmly. Size is stated for part of the rows, as once, few or many counts, or as a class when the clone is expanded.

abundance	v_gene	d_gene	j_gene	CDR3aa	CDR3nt
few	TRBV5-1	-	TRBJ2-5	CASSLAPAARETQYF	TGCGCCAGCAGCTTGGCCCCGGCCGCGCGGGAGACCCAGTACTTC
-	TRBV3-1	-	TRBJ2-3	CASSQVYRQGGTDTQYF	TGTGCCAGCAGCCAAGTATACCGCCAGGGAGGCACAGATACGCAGTATTTT
-	TRBV5-1	TRBD2	TRBJ2-7	CASSPGGGGASYEQYF	TGCGCCAGCAGTCCGGGAGGCGGCGGAGCTAGTTACGAGCAGTACTTC
-	TRBV6-5	-	TRBJ2-1	CASSFGRYYNEQFF	TGTGCCAGCAGTTTTGGCAGATACTACAATGAGCAGTTCTTC
-	TRBV11-1	TRBD2	TRBJ2-3	CASSGLAGGLDTQYF	TGTGCCAGCAGCGGACTAGCGGGGGGCTTGGATACGCAGTATTTT
-	TRBV9	TRBD2	TRBJ2-3	CASSWTSGNPTDTQYF	TGTGCCAGCAGCTGGACTAGCGGAAACCCTACAGATACGCAGTATTTT
-	TRBV27	-	TRBJ2-7	CANSLSPGGQQYF	TGTGCCAACAGTTTATCCCCAGGCGGGCAGCAGTACTTC
-	TRBV18	TRBD1	TRBJ2-7	CASSPMDRGVHEQYF	TGTGCCAGCTCACCAATGGACAGGGGAGTCCACGAGCAGTACTTC
few	TRBV11-1	-	TRBJ2-5	CASSLDGSSLETQYF	TGTGCCAGCAGCTTAGACGGGAGTTCACTAGAGACCCAGTACTTC
-	TRBV9	TRBD1	TRBJ2-6	CASSVGTGALSGANVLTF	TGTGCCAGCAGCGTAGGAACAGGGGCTCTCTCTGGGGCCAACGTCCTGACTTTC
-	TRBV28	-	TRBJ1-2	CASRTLNYGYTF	TGTGCCAGCAGGACGCTTAACTATGGCTACACCTTC
-	TRBV6-5	-	TRBJ1-2	CASREAGTNGYTF	TGTGCCAGCAGGGAAGCCGGGACAAACGGCTACACCTTC
-	TRBV27	-	TRBJ2-1	CASSLADRLGNEQFF	TGTGCCAGCAGTTTAGCGGACAGACTCGGTAATGAGCAGTTCTTC
-	TRBV4-1	-	TRBJ2-5	CASSQGGATYGQYF	TGCGCCAGCAGCCAAGGAGGGGCCACCTACGGGCAGTACTTC
-	TRBV6-2/TRBV6-3	TRBD2	TRBJ2-7	CATCERAGALYEQYF	TGTGCCACGTGCGAGAGGGCGGGAGCGCTCTACGAGCAGTACTTC
-	TRBV7-3	-	TRBJ2-7	CASSFSAGPYEQYF	TGTGCCAGCAGCTTCTCAGCGGGCCCCTACGAGCAGTACTTC
-	TRBV20-1	TRBD2	TRBJ2-7	CSARELLSGRLDEQYF	TGCAGTGCTAGAGAATTACTAAGCGGGAGGCTGGACGAGCAGTACTTC
few	TRBV7-2	TRBD1	TRBJ2-5	CASTDRGTPETQYF	TGTGCCAGCACGGACAGGGGGACGCCAGAGACCCAGTACTTC
few	TRBV3-1	-	TRBJ1-2	CASSQEPGVYGYTF	TGTGCCAGCAGCCAAGAACCGGGAGTCTATGGCTACACCTTC
once	TRBV20-1	TRBD2	TRBJ2-1	CSARGTSGDNEQFF	TGCAGTGCTAGAGGGACTAGCGGGGACAATGAGCAGTTCTTC
-	TRBV12-3/TRBV12-4	TRBD2	TRBJ2-7	CASSFNAGEVEQYF	TGTGCCAGCAGTTTTAACGCGGGAGAGGTCGAGCAGTACTTC
-	TRBV5-1	-	TRBJ2-2	CASSLGETRNTGELFF	TGCGCCAGCAGCTTGGGGGAGACTCGTAACACCGGGGAGCTGTTTTTT
few	TRBV4-2	-	TRBJ2-2	CASSYGTSNTGELFF	TGTGCCAGCAGTTACGGGACTTCTAACACCGGGGAGCTGTTTTTT
many	TRBV10-3	TRBD1	TRBJ1-2	CAISESGQQRKGDYGYTF	TGTGCCATCAGTGAGTCGGGACAGCAAAGGAAAGGGGACTATGGCTACACCTTC
few	TRBV29-1	-	TRBJ2-1	CSSGASYNEQFF	TGCAGCTCGGGGGCCTCTTACAATGAGCAGTTCTTC
-	TRBV9	-	TRBJ2-7	CASSPRPQSYEQYF	TGTGCCAGCAGCCCCCGGCCACAGTCCTACGAGCAGTACTTC
-	TRBV25-1	-	TRBJ2-3	CASSPLWGSTDTQYF	TGTGCCAGCAGTCCCCTTTGGGGAAGCACAGATACGCAGTATTTT
-	TRBV5-1	TRBD1	TRBJ2-5	CASSSGQGLTGEQYF	TGCGCCAGCAGCTCGGGACAGGGGCTTACGGGAGAGCAGTACTTC
few	TRBV7-3	-	TRBJ1-2	CASSLTAVLSNYGYTF	TGTGCCAGCAGCTTAACGGCCGTCCTTTCTAACTATGGCTACACCTTC
-	TRBV20-1	-	TRBJ2-1	CSARADYNEQFF	TGCAGTGCCAGGGCAGATTACAATGAGCAGTTCTTC
-	TRBV29-1	-	TRBJ2-3	CSATSSDTQYF	TGCAGCGCGACTAGTTCGGATACGCAGTATTTT
few	TRBV7-8	-	TRBJ1-2	CASSLGPQLKGYTF	TGTGCCAGCAGCTTAGGTCCACAATTAAAAGGCTACACCTTC
few	TRBV12-3/TRBV12-4	TRBD1	TRBJ1-1	CASKTYRDRNTEAFF	TGTGCCAGCAAGACATACCGGGACAGGAACACTGAAGCTTTCTTT
-	TRBV20-1	-	TRBJ1-2	CSAQGAGGDYGYTF	TGCAGTGCTCAAGGGGCAGGAGGCGACTATGGCTACACCTTC
-	TRBV18	-	TRBJ1-1	CASSPPSDTEAFF	TGTGCCAGCTCACCACCCTCGGACACTGAAGCTTTCTTT
-	TRBV29-1	TRBD1	TRBJ1-1	CSAKTGGTEAFF	TGCAGCGCCAAGACAGGGGGCACTGAAGCTTTCTTT
-	TRBV7-2	-	TRBJ1-2	CASSLVGAGNYGYTF	TGTGCCAGCAGCTTAGTTGGCGCTGGTAACTATGGCTACACCTTC
-	TRBV29-1	-	TRBJ1-2	CSVVGTSYGYTF	TGCAGCGTTGTGGGGACCTCCTATGGCTACACCTTC
-	TRBV7-9	TRBD1	TRBJ1-2	CATRTGQGRSGYTF	TGTGCCACCCGGACAGGACAGGGGCGATCTGGCTACACCTTC
few	TRBV15	-	TRBJ2-7	CATSRDSHYEQYF	TGTGCCACCAGCAGAGATTCTCACTACGAGCAGTACTTC
few	TRBV7-3	-	TRBJ1-1	CASSVRVNTEAFF	TGTGCCAGCAGCGTCAGGGTCAACACTGAAGCTTTCTTT
many	TRBV7-2	-	TRBJ2-1	CASSSTGYNEQFF	TGTGCCAGCAGCAGTACGGGTTACAATGAGCAGTTCTTC
-	TRBV28	-	TRBJ1-5	CASRNRAGGNQPQHF	TGTGCCAGCAGGAACAGGGCGGGAGGAAATCAGCCCCAGCATTTT
-	TRBV29-1	-	TRBJ1-4	CSVGVAGNSEKLFF	TGCAGCGTGGGTGTAGCGGGTAACAGTGAAAAACTGTTTTTT
-	TRBV12-3/TRBV12-4	TRBD2	TRBJ2-3	CASSLGGSGREDAQYF	TGTGCCAGCAGTTTAGGAGGTAGCGGGAGGGAAGATGCGCAGTATTTT
-	TRBV27	TRBD1	TRBJ1-2	CASSPLDRPANYGYTF	TGTGCCAGCAGTCCATTGGACAGGCCTGCTAACTATGGCTACACCTTC
-	TRBV5-1	TRBD1	TRBJ1-1	CASSLGDWYRGLSEAFF	TGCGCCAGCAGCTTGGGCGATTGGTACAGGGGGCTATCTGAAGCTTTCTTT
-	TRBV20-1	TRBD2	TRBJ2-7	CSAIPGSGSVGREYF	TGCAGTGCTATCCCCGGTAGCGGGAGCGTTGGGAGGGAGTACTTC
few	TRBV7-2	TRBD1	TRBJ2-1	CASSLGQGATNEQFF	TGTGCCAGCAGCCTGGGACAGGGGGCGACCAATGAGCAGTTCTTC
-	TRBV7-2	TRBD1	TRBJ1-2	CASSLVGGQKVNYGYTF	TGTGCCAGCAGCTTAGTAGGGGGACAGAAAGTCAACTATGGCTACACCTTC
few	TRBV4-1	-	TRBJ2-1	CASSHPADNEQFF	TGCGCCAGCAGCCACCCTGCAGACAATGAGCAGTTCTTC
-	TRBV24-1	TRBD1	TRBJ2-1	CATSDGDRNNEQFF	TGTGCCACCAGTGACGGGGACAGAAACAATGAGCAGTTCTTC
few	TRBV7-9	-	TRBJ1-6	CASSKGRTYNSPLHF	TGTGCCAGCAGCAAAGGACGGACTTATAATTCACCCCTCCACTTT
-	TRBV24-1	TRBD2	TRBJ2-3	CATSDPSMASGRADTQYF	TGTGCCACCAGTGACCCGAGTATGGCTAGCGGGAGGGCAGATACGCAGTATTTT
-	TRBV12-3/TRBV12-4	-	TRBJ2-5	CASSLAPGLGQETQYF	TGTGCCAGCAGTTTAGCGCCAGGCTTGGGGCAAGAGACCCAGTACTTC
many	TRBV6-1	TRBD2	TRBJ2-3	CASGAPPWMGGSSTDTQYF	TGTGCCAGTGGGGCCCCCCCCTGGATGGGCGGGAGTAGCACAGATACGCAGTATTTT
few	TRBV27	-	TRBJ2-7	CASMPQTTPSGTRVYEQYF	TGTGCCAGCATGCCCCAGACCACTCCCTCCGGGACTCGAGTCTACGAGCAGTACTTC
-	TRBV6-5	-	TRBJ2-1	CASLPNEQFF	TGTGCCAGCTTGCCCAATGAGCAGTTCTTC
-	TRBV6-2/TRBV6-3	TRBD2	TRBJ2-1	CASSSGRRSEQFF	TGTGCCAGCAGTAGCGGGAGGCGCAGTGAGCAGTTCTTC